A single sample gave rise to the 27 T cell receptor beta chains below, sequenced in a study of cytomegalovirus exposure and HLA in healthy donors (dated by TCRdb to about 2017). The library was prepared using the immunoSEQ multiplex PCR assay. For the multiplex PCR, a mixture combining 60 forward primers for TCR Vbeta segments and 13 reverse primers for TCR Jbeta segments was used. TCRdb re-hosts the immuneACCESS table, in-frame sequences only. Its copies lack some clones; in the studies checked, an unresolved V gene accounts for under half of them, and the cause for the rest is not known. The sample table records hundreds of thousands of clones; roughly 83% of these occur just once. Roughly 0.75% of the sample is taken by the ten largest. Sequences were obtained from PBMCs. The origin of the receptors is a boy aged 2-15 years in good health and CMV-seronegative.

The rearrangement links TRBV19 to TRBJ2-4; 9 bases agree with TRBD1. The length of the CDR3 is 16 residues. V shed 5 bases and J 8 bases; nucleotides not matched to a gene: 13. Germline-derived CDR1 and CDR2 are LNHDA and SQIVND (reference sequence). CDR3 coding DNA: TGTGCCAGTAGTCCCCGAAACAGGGGGCCGGGAGACATTCAGTACTTC. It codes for CASSPRNRGPGDIQYF.

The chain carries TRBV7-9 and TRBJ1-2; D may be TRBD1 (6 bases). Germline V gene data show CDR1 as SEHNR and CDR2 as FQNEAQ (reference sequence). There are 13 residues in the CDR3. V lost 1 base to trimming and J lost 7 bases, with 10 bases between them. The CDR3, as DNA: TGTGCCAGCAGCTTAGTTGGGGGCAGTGGCTACACCTTC. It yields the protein CASSLVGGSGYTF.

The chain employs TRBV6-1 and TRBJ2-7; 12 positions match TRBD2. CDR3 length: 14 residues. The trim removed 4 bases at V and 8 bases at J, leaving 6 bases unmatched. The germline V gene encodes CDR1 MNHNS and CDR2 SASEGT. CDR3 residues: CASSGGLAGGKQYF. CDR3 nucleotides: TGTGCCAGCAGTGGCGGGCTAGCGGGGGGGAAGCAGTACTTC.

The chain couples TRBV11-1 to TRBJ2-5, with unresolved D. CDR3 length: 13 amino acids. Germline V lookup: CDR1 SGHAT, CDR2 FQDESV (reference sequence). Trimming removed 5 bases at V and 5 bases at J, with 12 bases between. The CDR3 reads CASSTRTHETQYF. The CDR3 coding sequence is TGTGCCAGCAGCACTCGTACCCATGAGACCCAGTACTTC.

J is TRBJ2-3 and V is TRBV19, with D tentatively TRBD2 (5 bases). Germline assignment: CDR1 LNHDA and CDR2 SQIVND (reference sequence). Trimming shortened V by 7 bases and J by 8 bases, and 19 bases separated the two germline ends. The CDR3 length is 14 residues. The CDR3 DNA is TGTGCCAGTACCGATGCCCCCGGGATGGGTACGCAGTATTTT. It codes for CASTDAPGMGTQYF.

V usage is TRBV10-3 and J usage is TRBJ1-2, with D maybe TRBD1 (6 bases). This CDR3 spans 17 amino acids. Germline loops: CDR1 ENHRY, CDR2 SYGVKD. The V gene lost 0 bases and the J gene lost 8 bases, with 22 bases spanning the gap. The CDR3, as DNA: TGTGCCATCAGTGAGTCGAATCCCAGGGGAGGGGCAATGGGCTACACCTTC. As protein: CAISESNPRGGAMGYTF.

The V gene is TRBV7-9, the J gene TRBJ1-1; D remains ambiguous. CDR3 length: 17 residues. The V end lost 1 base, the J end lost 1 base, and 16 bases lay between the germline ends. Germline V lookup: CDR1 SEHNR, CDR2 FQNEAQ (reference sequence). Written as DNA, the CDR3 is TGTGCCAGCAGCTTAGACGGGAGGGTGGGAGCGAACACTGAAGCTTTCTTT. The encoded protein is CASSLDGRVGANTEAFF.

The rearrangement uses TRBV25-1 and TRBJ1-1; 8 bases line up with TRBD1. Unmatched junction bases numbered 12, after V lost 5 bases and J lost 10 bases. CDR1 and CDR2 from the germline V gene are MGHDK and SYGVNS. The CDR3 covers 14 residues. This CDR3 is CASSTRTGPMRAFF. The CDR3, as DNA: TGTGCCAGCAGTACCAGGACAGGGCCTATGAGAGCTTTCTTT.

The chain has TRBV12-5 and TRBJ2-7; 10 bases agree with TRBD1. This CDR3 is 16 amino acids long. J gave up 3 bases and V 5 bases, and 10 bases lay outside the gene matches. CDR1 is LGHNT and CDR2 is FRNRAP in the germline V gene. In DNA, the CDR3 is TGTGCTAGTGGTCCCCGACAGGGGGCGGCCAACTACGAGCAGTACTTC. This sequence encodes CASGPRQGAANYEQYF.

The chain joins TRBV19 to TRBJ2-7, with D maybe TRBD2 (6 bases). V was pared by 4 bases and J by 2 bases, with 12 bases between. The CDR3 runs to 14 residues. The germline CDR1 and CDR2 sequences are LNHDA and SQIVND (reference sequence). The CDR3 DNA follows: TGTGCCAGTAGTAGGGGGGATCGGGCCTACGAGCAGTACTTC. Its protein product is CASSRGDRAYEQYF.

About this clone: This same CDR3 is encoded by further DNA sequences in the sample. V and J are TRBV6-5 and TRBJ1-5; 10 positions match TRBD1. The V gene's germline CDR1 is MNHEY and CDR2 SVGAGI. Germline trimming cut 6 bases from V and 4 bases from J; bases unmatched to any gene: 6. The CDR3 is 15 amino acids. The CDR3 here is CASSPRTGGNQPQHF. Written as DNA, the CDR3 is TGTGCCAGCAGCCCCCGGACAGGGGGGAATCAGCCCCAGCATTTT.

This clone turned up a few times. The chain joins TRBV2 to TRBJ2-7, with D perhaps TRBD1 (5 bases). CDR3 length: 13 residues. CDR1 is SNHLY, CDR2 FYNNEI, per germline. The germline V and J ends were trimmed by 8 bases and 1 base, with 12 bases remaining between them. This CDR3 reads CASGATASYEQYF. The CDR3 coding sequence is TGTGCCAGCGGAGCGACAGCTTCCTACGAGCAGTACTTC.

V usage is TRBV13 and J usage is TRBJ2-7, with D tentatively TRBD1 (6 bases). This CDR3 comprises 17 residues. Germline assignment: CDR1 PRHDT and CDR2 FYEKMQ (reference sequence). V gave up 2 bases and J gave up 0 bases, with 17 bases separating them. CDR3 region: CASSLKIRDTDSYEQYF. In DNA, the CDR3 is TGTGCCAGCAGCTTAAAGATCCGGGACACGGACTCCTACGAGCAGTACTTC.

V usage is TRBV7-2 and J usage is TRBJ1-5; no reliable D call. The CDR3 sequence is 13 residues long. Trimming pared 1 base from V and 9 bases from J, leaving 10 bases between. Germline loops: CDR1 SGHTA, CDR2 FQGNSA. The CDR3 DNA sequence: TGTGCCAGCAGCTTAGGGGGAGAGTCGCCCCAGCATTTT. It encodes CASSLGGESPQHF.

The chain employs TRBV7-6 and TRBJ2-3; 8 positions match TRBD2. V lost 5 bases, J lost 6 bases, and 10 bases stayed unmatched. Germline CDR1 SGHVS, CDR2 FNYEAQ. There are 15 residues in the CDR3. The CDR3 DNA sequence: TGTGCCAGCAGCCTCCCCCCCGGCGGGAGGGATACGCAGTATTTT. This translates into CASSLPPGGRDTQYF.

CDR3 region: CATSRAITGTGFFF. Written as DNA, the CDR3 is TGTGCCACCAGCAGAGCCATTACCGGGACAGGGTTTTTCTTT. The chain couples TRBV15 to TRBJ1-1, with 9 bases fitting TRBD1. CDR1 LNHNV and CDR2 YYDKDF come from the germline V gene (reference sequence). This CDR3 region has 14 residues. V trimming: 1 base; J trimming: 13 bases; junction bases outside the gene matches: 10.

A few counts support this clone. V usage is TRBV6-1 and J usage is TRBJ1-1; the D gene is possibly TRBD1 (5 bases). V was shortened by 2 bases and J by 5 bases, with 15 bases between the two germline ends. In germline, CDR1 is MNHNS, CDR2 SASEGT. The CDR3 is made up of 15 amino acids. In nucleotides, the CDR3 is TGTGCCAGCAGTGAAACCCGGGGGTTTGGGACTGAAGCTTTCTTT. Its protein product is CASSETRGFGTEAFF.

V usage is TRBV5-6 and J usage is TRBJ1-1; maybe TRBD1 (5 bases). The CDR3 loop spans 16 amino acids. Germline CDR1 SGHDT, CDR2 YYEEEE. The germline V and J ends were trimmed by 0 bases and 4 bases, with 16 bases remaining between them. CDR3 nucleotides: TGTGCCAGCAGCTTGGCCGCGGCAGGGTCGTCCACTGAAGCTTTCTTT. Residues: CASSLAAAGSSTEAFF.

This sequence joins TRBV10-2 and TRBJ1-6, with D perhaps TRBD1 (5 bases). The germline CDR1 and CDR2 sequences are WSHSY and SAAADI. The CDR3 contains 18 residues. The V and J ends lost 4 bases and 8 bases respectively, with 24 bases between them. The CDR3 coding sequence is TGCGCCAGCAGTGGGAAAGGGGCCGTCAGGGTTGCAGATTCACCCCTCCACTTT. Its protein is CASSGKGAVRVADSPLHF.

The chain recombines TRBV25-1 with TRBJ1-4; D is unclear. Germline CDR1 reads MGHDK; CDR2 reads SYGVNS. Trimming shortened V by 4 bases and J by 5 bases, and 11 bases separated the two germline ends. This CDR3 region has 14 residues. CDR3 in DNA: TGTGCCAGCAGTGTAGTGACTTCCAATGAAAAACTGTTTTTT. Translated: CASSVVTSNEKLFF. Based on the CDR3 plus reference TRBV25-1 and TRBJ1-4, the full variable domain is EADIYQTPRYLVIGTGKKITLECSQTMGHDKMYWYQQDPGMELHLIHYSYGVNSTEKGDLSSESTVSRIRTEHFPLTLESARPSHTSQYLCASSVVTSNEKLFFGSGTQLSVL.

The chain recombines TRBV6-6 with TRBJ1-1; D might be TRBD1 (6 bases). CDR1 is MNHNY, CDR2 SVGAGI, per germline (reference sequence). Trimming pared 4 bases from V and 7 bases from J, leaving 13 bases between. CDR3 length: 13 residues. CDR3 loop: CASSSGPDSEAFF. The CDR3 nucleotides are TGTGCCAGCAGTTCCGGACCGGACAGTGAAGCTTTCTTT.

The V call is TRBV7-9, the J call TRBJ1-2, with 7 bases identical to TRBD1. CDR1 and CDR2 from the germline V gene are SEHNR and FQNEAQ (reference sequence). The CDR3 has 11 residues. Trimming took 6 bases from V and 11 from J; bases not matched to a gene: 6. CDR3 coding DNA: TGTGCCAGCAGTCTCGACAGGGAGTACACCTTC. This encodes CASSLDREYTF.

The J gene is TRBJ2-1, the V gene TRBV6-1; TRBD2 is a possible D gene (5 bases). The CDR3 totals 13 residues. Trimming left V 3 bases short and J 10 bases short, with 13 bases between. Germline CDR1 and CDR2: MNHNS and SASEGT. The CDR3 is CASSEVTRTEQFF. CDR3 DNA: TGTGCCAGCAGTGAGGTAACTAGAACCGAGCAGTTCTTC.

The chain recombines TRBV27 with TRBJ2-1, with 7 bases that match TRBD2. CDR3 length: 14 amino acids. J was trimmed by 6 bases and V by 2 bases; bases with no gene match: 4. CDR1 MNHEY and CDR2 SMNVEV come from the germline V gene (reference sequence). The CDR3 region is CASSLGLGGNEQFF. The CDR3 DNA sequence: TGTGCCAGCAGTTTAGGACTAGGAGGCAATGAGCAGTTCTTC.

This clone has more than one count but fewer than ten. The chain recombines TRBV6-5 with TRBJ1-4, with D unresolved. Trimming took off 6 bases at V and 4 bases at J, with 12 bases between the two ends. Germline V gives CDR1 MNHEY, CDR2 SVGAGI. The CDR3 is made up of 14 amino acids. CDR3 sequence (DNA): TGTGCCAGCAGCCAACCCGGCGGTAATGAAAAACTGTTTTTT. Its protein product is CASSQPGGNEKLFF.

This chain's CDR3 is CASSILTGAPRNTIYF. The CDR3 bases are TGTGCCAGTAGTATCCTGACAGGGGCGCCGCGAAACACCATATATTTT. The V gene is TRBV19, the J gene TRBJ1-3; TRBD1 agrees at 8 bases. Germline assignment: CDR1 LNHDA and CDR2 SQIVND (reference sequence). This CDR3 has 16 amino acids. The junction had 9 bases not matched to a gene; V was cut back by 3 bases and J by 5 bases.

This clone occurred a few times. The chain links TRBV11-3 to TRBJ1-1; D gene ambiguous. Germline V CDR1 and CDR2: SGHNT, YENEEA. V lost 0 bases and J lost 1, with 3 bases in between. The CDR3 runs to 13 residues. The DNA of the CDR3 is TGTGCCAGCAGCTTAGACTGGAACACTGAAGCTTTCTTT. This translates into CASSLDWNTEAFF.